These T cell receptor beta chains were read from a single sample in a study of monozygotic twins with inflammatory bowel disease. Each CDR3 protein gets one entry in TCRdb, which reprocessed the 5' RACE reads and gives no DNA. Found here are just over 300,000 distinct CDR3 sequences; the top ten clones hold roughly 5.8%. The sample was blood. The receptors were sampled from a human donor with ulcerative colitis or Crohn's disease, or a healthy co-twin of an affected twin (not recorded which). CDR3s include the opening cysteine and the closing phenylalanine or tryptophan. Each record gives: V gene, J gene, CDR3 protein.

V gene: TRBV23-1; J gene: TRBJ1-5; CDR3 protein: CASSQSGEAQDRGLPGPQHF
V gene: TRBV20-1; J gene: TRBJ2-1; CDR3 protein: CSARVDPSGMVEQFF
V gene: TRBV15; J gene: TRBJ1-2; CDR3 protein: CATSREQGASYGYTF
V gene: TRBV29-1; J gene: TRBJ2-3; CDR3 protein: CSVEREAGGDQYF
V gene: TRBV20-1; J gene: TRBJ2-7; CDR3 protein: CSASRDRAFEQYF
V gene: TRBV28; J gene: TRBJ2-3; CDR3 protein: CASSFIGRGADTQYF
V gene: TRBV20-1; J gene: TRBJ1-4; CDR3 protein: CSARDGDRLFF
V gene: TRBV5-6; J gene: TRBJ1-6; CDR3 protein: CASSLADRTLHF
V gene: TRBV29-1; J gene: TRBJ1-1; CDR3 protein: CSARAAGEAFF
V gene: TRBV21-1; J gene: TRBJ2-7; CDR3 protein: CASSKVQTGEGQPSYEQYF
V gene: TRBV4-3; J gene: TRBJ2-7; CDR3 protein: CASSQGEAGGTYEQYF
V gene: TRBV6-2/TRBV6-3; J gene: TRBJ2-4; CDR3 protein: CASSYVGIGNIQYF
V gene: TRBV12-3/TRBV12-4; J gene: TRBJ1-2; CDR3 protein: CASSLSGKVNYGYTF
V gene: TRBV9; J gene: TRBJ2-5; CDR3 protein: CASSVAVSSGGTQYF